The T cell receptor beta chain under discussion was sequenced for a study of T cell responses to AZD1222 COVID-19 vaccine. Concerning this clone itself: Antigen: not known.

Produced via immunoSEQ multiplex PCR; TCRdb's table is partial and in-frame only. The repertoire consists of 160,000 or so clones, with just under 90% occurring once and the leading ten covering roughly 4%. General observations from the study: Among vaccine-associated CD4 TCRs, coverage spanned spike, with dominance at 160-218 and 743-854. The number of AZD1222 recipients seropositive at baseline was only five to seven. Clonal diversity was possibly underestimated, and white British individuals and females predominated among donors. Spike-specific TCRs gained breadth and depth after people received two AZD1222 doses.

Sequencing was performed on peripheral blood, taken 28 days after the second dose of the MenACWY control vaccine. This clonotype was sampled from an adult who received the MenACWY meningococcal vaccine as a control.

For the CDR3, the DNA is TGTGCCAGCAGTTACTCGACAGCCAGCACAGATACGCAGTATTTT. Translation: CASSYSTASTDTQYF. This chain links TRBV6-2 or TRBV6-3 with TRBJ2-3, with D perhaps matching TRBD1 (5 bases). CDR1 is MNHEY and CDR2 is SVGEGT in the germline V gene. The CDR3 extends over 15 amino acids. Trimming took 0 bases from V and 0 from J, leaving 7 bases between them.